What follows are 27 T cell receptor beta chains derived from one specimen sequenced in a study of blood T cells in healthy people across ages. A second PCR, run for roughly 7 to 11 cycles, used a sample-barcoded 5' primer plus a J-beta primer mix. TCRdb redid the calling of the 5' RACE reads with MiXCR, one entry per CDR3 protein. This sample carries more than 1 million distinct CDR3 sequences, 35% to 50% of them seen once, and the ten largest clones take approximately 19%. What was sequenced was blood. These receptors came from a woman aged 60-75 years in good health.

This clonotype was seen more than once but under ten times. CDR3: CATSRDQGRMETQYF. Written as DNA, the CDR3 is TGTGCCACCAGCAGAGATCAGGGGCGAATGGAGACCCAGTACTTC. This chain links TRBV15 with TRBJ2-5; possible D gene TRBD1, 6 bases. V lost 0 bases, J lost 5 bases, and 13 bases lay in between. The CDR3 is 15 amino acids. Germline loops: CDR1 LNHNV, CDR2 YYDKDF (reference sequence).

J is TRBJ1-3 and V is TRBV10-3, with TRBD1 as a possible D gene (5 bases). CDR1 is ENHRY and CDR2 is SYGVKD in the germline V gene. Trimming took 6 bases from V and 2 from J, leaving 14 bases between them. The CDR3 runs to 15 residues. CDR3 sequence (DNA): TGTGCCATCAGCCCCCAGGGAGTGGCTGGAAACACCATATATTTT. Encoded protein: CAISPQGVAGNTIYF.

The chain couples TRBV20-1 to TRBJ2-3, with D possibly TRBD1 on 5 matching bases. CDR1 is DFQATT and CDR2 is SNEGSKA in the germline V gene (reference sequence). Trimming took 3 bases from V and 0 from J, leaving 10 bases between them. The CDR3 is made up of 14 amino acids. DNA of the CDR3: TGCAGTGCTAGGCAGGGTAGAAGCACAGATACGCAGTATTTT. Residues: CSARQGRSTDTQYF.

The chain employs TRBV12-3 or TRBV12-4 and TRBJ2-1, with 8 bases that match TRBD2. J was trimmed by 8 bases and V by 6 bases; bases with no gene match: 6. The CDR3 totals 13 residues. This CDR3 reads CASSREGGYEQFF. The CDR3 DNA reads as TGTGCCAGCAGCCGGGAGGGGGGGTATGAGCAGTTCTTC.

The chain combines TRBV29-1 with TRBJ2-1, with D hard to call. The CDR3 has 10 residues. Trimming removed 4 bases from V and 9 bases from J, with 7 bases in between. The germline V gene encodes CDR1 SQVTM and CDR2 ANQGSEA. The CDR3, as DNA: TGCAGCGTTGGTAGTGGTGAGCAGTTCTTC. This gives the protein CSVGSGEQFF.

V and J are TRBV9 and TRBJ2-1; the match to TRBD2 covers 14 bases. The CDR3 totals 20 residues. CDR1 is SGDLS and CDR2 is YYNGEE in the germline V gene. V dropped 4 bases and J dropped 1; count of bases not matched to a gene: 13. This CDR3 reads CASSTLGLAGAGESYNEQFF. CDR3 in DNA: TGTGCCAGCAGCACACTGGGACTAGCGGGAGCGGGAGAGTCCTACAATGAGCAGTTCTTC.

This clonotype was seen a single time. Possible read error: a much larger clone is one base away. This sequence joins TRBV5-4 and TRBJ1-2; no reliable D call. The CDR3 runs to 16 residues. Germline V gene lookup returns CDR1 SGHNT and CDR2 YYREEE (reference sequence). This CDR3 is CASSSTRQSPNYSYTF. The DNA of the CDR3 is TGTGCCAGCAGCTCCACACGACAATCTCCTAACTATAGCTACACCTTC.

The rearrangement joins TRBV6-6 to TRBJ1-2, with D maybe TRBD1 (5 bases). Trimming pared 2 bases from V and 8 bases from J, leaving 15 bases between. CDR1 MNHNY and CDR2 SVGAGI come from the germline V gene (reference sequence). The CDR3 runs to 14 residues. The CDR3 region is CASSYPTPGEGYTF. The CDR3 nucleotides read TGTGCCAGCAGTTACCCAACGCCGGGGGAAGGCTACACCTTC.

This chain links TRBV6-2 or TRBV6-3 with TRBJ1-2, with a weak D call TRBD1 (5 bases). Trimming shortened V by 3 bases and J by 8 bases, and 13 bases separated the two germline ends. CDR1 and CDR2 from the germline V gene are MNHEY and SVGEGT. The CDR3 has 13 amino acids. The CDR3 nucleotides read TGTGCCAGCAGTTATCCCGGGGCTAGGGGCTACACCTTC. This codes for CASSYPGARGYTF.

This rearrangement joins TRBV6-5 to TRBJ2-7, with 9 nucleotides matching TRBD1. V gave up 0 bases and J gave up 10 bases; unmatched junction bases: 10. From germline, CDR1 is MNHEY and CDR2 SVGAGI. The length of the CDR3 is 15 residues. CDR3 in DNA: TGTGCCAGCAGTTACTCGTGGGGACAGGGCGGGATTCAGTACTTC. This encodes CASSYSWGQGGIQYF.

This chain connects TRBV30 to TRBJ2-1; D is unclear. The CDR3 loop spans 14 amino acids. V lost 0 bases, J lost 4 bases, and 10 bases lay in between. Germline CDR1 GTSNPN, CDR2 SVGIG (reference sequence). The chain's CDR3 is CAWSVGVGYNEQFF. The CDR3 nucleotides read TGTGCCTGGAGTGTCGGAGTAGGGTACAATGAGCAGTTCTTC.

This chain joins TRBV14 and TRBJ1-6; D ambiguous. CDR1 is SGHDN and CDR2 is FVKESK in the germline V gene. V lost 1 base, J lost 11 bases, and 21 bases lay in between. This CDR3 is 17 amino acids long. In DNA form, the CDR3 reads TGTGCCAGCAGCCAAGTGCCCGCGGGCCTCAACGCGGCACCCCTCCACTTT. Residues: CASSQVPAGLNAAPLHF.

This clonotype was seen only once. The genes are TRBV3-1 and TRBJ2-4, with D perhaps matching TRBD2 (5 bases). Trimming stripped 4 bases from V and 13 bases from J, with 26 bases between. This CDR3 contains 16 residues. The germline V gene has CDR1 LGHDT and CDR2 YNNKEL (reference sequence). CDR3 sequence reads: CASSLLGPNVRGEQYF. The DNA for the CDR3 is TGTGCCAGCAGCCTTCTAGGTCCCAACGTCCGGGGAGAGCAGTACTTC. The full variable domain, its missing parts supplied by reference TRBV3-1 and TRBJ2-4, is DTAVSQTPKYLVTQMGNDKSIKCEQNLGHDTMYWYKQDSKKFLKIMFSYNNKELIINETVPNRFSPKSPDKAHLNLHINSLELGDSAVYFCASSLLGPNVRGEQYFGAGTRLSVL.

The chain employs TRBV19 and TRBJ1-5, with D tentatively TRBD1 (5 bases). Per the germline V gene, CDR1 is LNHDA and CDR2 is SQIVND (reference sequence). With 10 bases removed from V and 4 bases from J, the gap between germline ends came to 17 bases. CDR3 size: 14 residues. CDR3 in DNA: TGTGCCACCCAAGGGACCGCCGGTAATCAGCCCCAGCATTTT. Amino acid sequence: CATQGTAGNQPQHF.

V usage is TRBV20-1 and J usage is TRBJ1-1; TRBD1 matches 7 bases. The V segment lost 8 bases and the J segment 5 bases; nucleotides outside the gene matches: 11. Germline-derived CDR1 and CDR2 are DFQATT and SNEGSKA (reference sequence). The CDR3 has 13 residues. As DNA, the CDR3 is TGCAGTACCCTTCCACAGGGGTTGACTGAAGCTTTCTTT. It encodes CSTLPQGLTEAFF.

This clonotype was recorded a few times. V and J are TRBV19 and TRBJ1-1; D gene uncertain. V lost 6 bases to trimming and J lost 1 base, with 9 bases between them. The V gene's germline CDR1 is LNHDA and CDR2 SQIVND (reference sequence). The CDR3 is made up of 13 amino acids. The CDR3 DNA sequence: TGTGCCAGTAGGCCAACACCGAACACTGAAGCTTTCTTT. It encodes CASRPTPNTEAFF. Full variable domain (missing parts from reference TRBV19 and TRBJ1-1): DGGITQSPKYLFRKEGQNVTLSCEQNLNHDAMYWYRQDPGQGLRLIYYSQIVNDFQKGDIAEGYSVSREKKESFPLTVTSAQKNPTAFYLCASRPTPNTEAFFGQGTRLTVV.

This clonotype was seen a handful of times. This chain uses TRBV10-3 with TRBJ2-5, with TRBD1 matching 8 bases. Germline V lookup: CDR1 ENHRY, CDR2 SYGVKD. This CDR3 contains 14 residues. The V and J ends lost 3 bases and 5 bases, in that order; junction bases with no gene match: 5. In DNA, the CDR3 is TGTGCCATCAGTGATGACAGGGGATGGGAGACCCAGTACTTC. Translating it yields CAISDDRGWETQYF.

The rearrangement uses TRBV6-2 or TRBV6-3 and TRBJ2-1; D ambiguous. Trimming removed 2 bases from V and 7 bases from J, with 9 bases in between. CDR1 and CDR2 (germline): MNHEY, SVGEGT. The CDR3 consists of 13 residues. CDR3 DNA: TGTGCCAGCAGTTACCCCTCTACAAATGAGCAGTTCTTC. Translated: CASSYPSTNEQFF.

This chain connects TRBV6-4 to TRBJ2-3; 7 positions agree with TRBD2. The CDR3 runs 15 residues. The germline V gene has CDR1 MRHNA and CDR2 SNTAGT. With 3 bases clipped from V and 4 bases from J, the junction kept 7 bases outside the gene matches. This CDR3 is CASSEWEGRADTQYF. Written as DNA, the CDR3 is TGTGCCAGCAGTGAGTGGGAGGGCCGCGCAGATACGCAGTATTTT.

This clonotype was counted between two and nine times. The J gene is TRBJ1-4, the V gene TRBV28; TRBD1 might be the D (5 bases). The V gene lost 2 bases and the J gene lost 6 bases, with 13 bases spanning the gap. The CDR3 has 15 residues. Germline lookup yields CDR1 MDHEN and CDR2 SYDVKM. CDR3 coding DNA: TGTGCCAGCAGTTTACCCAGGGCTATGGATGAAAAACTGTTTTTT. This translates into CASSLPRAMDEKLFF.

There are a few counts of this clonotype. The rearrangement uses TRBV2 and TRBJ2-4; 7 positions agree with TRBD1. The DNA end is more similar to TRBJ2-7, so the J call may be wrong. This CDR3 contains 11 residues. CDR1 and CDR2 (germline): SNHLY, FYNNEI. The CDR3 is CASLQGYEQYF. CDR3 coding DNA: TGTGCCAGCTTACAGGGGTACGAGCAGTACTTC.

The chain has TRBV9 and TRBJ2-3, with 12 positions matching TRBD2. The CDR3 covers 19 residues. V was pared by 7 bases and J by 7 bases, with 22 bases of the junction left unmatched. Germline CDR1 is SGDLS and CDR2 is YYNGEE. The CDR3 loop is CASSETGLGTGLAGNTQYF. DNA of the CDR3: TGTGCCAGCTCCGAGACAGGACTCGGAACAGGACTAGCGGGGAATACGCAGTATTTT.

This clonotype was detected only a few times. The chain combines TRBV5-1 with TRBJ2-1; TRBD2 aligns across 12 bases. V lost 2 bases and J lost 4; bases outside the gene matches: 7. CDR3 size: 17 residues. The germline V gene has CDR1 SGHRS and CDR2 YFSETQ. CDR3 protein: CASSLGLAGLTYNEQFF. DNA of the CDR3: TGCGCCAGCAGCTTAGGACTAGCGGGACTAACATACAATGAGCAGTTCTTC. Full variable domain (outside the CDR3, taken from reference TRBV5-1 and TRBJ2-1): KAGVTQTPRYLIKTRGQQVTLSCSPISGHRSVSWYQQTPGQGLQFLFEYFSETQRNKGNFPGRFSGRQFSNSRSEMNVSTLELGDSALYLCASSLGLAGLTYNEQFFGPGTRLTVL.

This clonotype has a handful of counts. The gene calls are TRBV4-1 and TRBJ2-3; 8 bases map to TRBD2. From germline, CDR1 is MGHRA and CDR2 YSYEKL. The CDR3 runs to 16 residues. With V trimmed by 1 base and J by 2 bases, 5 bases remained unmatched. Here the CDR3 reads CASSQVPAGDTDTQYF. The CDR3 coding sequence is TGCGCCAGCAGCCAAGTCCCAGCGGGAGACACAGATACGCAGTATTTT.

This clonotype was counted between two and nine times. The chain is built from TRBV14 and TRBJ2-7; D not resolved. The CDR3 contains 14 residues. The germline V gene has CDR1 SGHDN and CDR2 FVKESK. Trimming stripped 3 bases from V and 1 base from J, with 10 bases between. Here the CDR3 reads CASSQLLTSYEQYF. The DNA for the CDR3 is TGTGCCAGCAGCCAGCTCCTGACTTCCTACGAGCAGTACTTC.

V usage is TRBV20-1 and J usage is TRBJ1-1; the D gene is possibly TRBD1 (5 bases). The ends were cut back, 0 bases at V and 11 bases at J, with 19 bases in the middle. The CDR3 is 14 amino acids. The V gene's germline CDR1 is DFQATT and CDR2 SNEGSKA (reference sequence). CDR3 coding DNA: TGCAGTGCTAGAGATCCCGCCGGGGACCGCCAGGCTTTCTTT. Translation gives CSARDPAGDRQAFF.

The chain links TRBV7-6 to TRBJ2-7; possible D gene TRBD2, 5 bases. This CDR3 is 15 amino acids long. V was trimmed by 2 bases and J by 2 bases, leaving 13 bases between them. Germline V gene data show CDR1 as SGHVS and CDR2 as FNYEAQ. The CDR3 is CASSLLMTGTYEQYF. CDR3 DNA sequence: TGTGCCAGCAGCTTATTAATGACCGGGACCTACGAGCAGTACTTC.